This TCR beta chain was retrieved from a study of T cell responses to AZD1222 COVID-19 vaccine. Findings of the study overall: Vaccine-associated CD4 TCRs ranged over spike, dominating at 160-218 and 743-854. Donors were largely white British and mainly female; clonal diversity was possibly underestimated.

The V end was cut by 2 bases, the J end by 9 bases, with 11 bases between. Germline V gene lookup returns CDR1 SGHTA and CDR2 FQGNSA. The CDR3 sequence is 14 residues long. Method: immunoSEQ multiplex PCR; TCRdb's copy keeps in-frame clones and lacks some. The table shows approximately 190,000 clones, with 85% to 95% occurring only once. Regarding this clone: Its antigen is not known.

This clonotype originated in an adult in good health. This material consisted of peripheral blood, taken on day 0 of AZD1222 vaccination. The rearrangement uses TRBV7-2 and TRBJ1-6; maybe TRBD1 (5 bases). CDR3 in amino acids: CASSLWGRGSPLHF. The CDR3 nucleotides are TGTGCCAGCAGCTTATGGGGACGGGGTTCACCCCTCCACTTT.